A single sample is the source of the 13 T cell receptor beta chains below, sequenced in a study of shared clonotypes between healthy human individuals. Using immunoSEQ multiplex PCR, the repertoire was profiled, and TCRdb retains in-frame clones only, with some absent. The profile shows around 1.6 million clones, 98% of them singletons. The sample was naive CD4+ T cells sorted from blood. Subset described: CD45RA+ positively selected. The receptors derive from a man aged 30-40 years in good health.

The rearrangement joins TRBV5-6 to TRBJ2-7, with 8 bases fitting TRBD1. The germline gives CDR1 SGHDT, CDR2 YYEEEE. The CDR3 runs to 16 residues. Trimming at V came to 0 bases and at J to 3 bases, leaving 8 bases not matched to a gene. CDR3 sequence (DNA): TGTGCCAGCAGCTTGGGCGAAAACAGGGGGTTCTACGAGCAGTACTTC. Its protein product is CASSLGENRGFYEQYF.

The chain employs TRBV11-2 and TRBJ2-6; D remains ambiguous. CDR1 SGHAT and CDR2 FQNNGV come from the germline V gene. The ends were cut back, 5 bases at V and 5 bases at J, with 22 bases in the middle. CDR3 length equals 18 residues. In nucleotides, the CDR3 is TGTGCCAGCAGCAGGGTGGCATCTCGACAAAGTCGGGCCAACGTCCTGACTTTC. Its protein product is CASSRVASRQSRANVLTF. Looking up the rest from reference TRBV11-2 and TRBJ2-6 gives the full variable domain: EAGVAQSPRYKIIEKRQSVAFWCNPISGHATLYWYQQILGQGPKLLIQFQNNGVVDDSQLPKDRFSAERLKGVDSTLKIQPAKLEDSAVYLCASSRVASRQSRANVLTFGAGSRLTVL.

The CDR3 protein is CASSLLPGEKLFF. The CDR3 nucleotides are TGTGCCAGCAGCCTCCTACCCGGGGAAAAACTGTTTTTT. V usage is TRBV5-4 and J usage is TRBJ1-4; D uncertain. The CDR3 length is 13 residues. Trimming shortened V by 4 bases and J by 8 bases, and 12 bases separated the two germline ends. CDR1 is SGHNT, CDR2 YYREEE, per germline (reference sequence).

V gene TRBV14 combines with J gene TRBJ2-5, with 13 bases matching TRBD2. Trimming at V came to 4 bases and at J to 4 bases, leaving 9 bases not matched to a gene. There are 17 residues in the CDR3. Germline assignment: CDR1 SGHDN and CDR2 FVKESK. The chain's CDR3 is CASSRLIGLAGVETQYF. DNA of the CDR3: TGTGCCAGCAGCCGACTTATTGGACTAGCGGGAGTAGAGACCCAGTACTTC.

This sequence joins TRBV27 and TRBJ1-6, with D possibly matching TRBD1 (6 bases). The ends were cut back, 5 bases at V and 6 bases at J, with 14 bases in the middle. The CDR3 sequence is 15 residues long. Germline lookup yields CDR1 MNHEY and CDR2 SMNVEV (reference sequence). As DNA, the CDR3 is TGTGCCAGCAGTATTACAGGGAGGGTTAATTCACCCCTCCACTTT. This translates into CASSITGRVNSPLHF.

The rearrangement uses TRBV27 and TRBJ2-1, with D possibly being TRBD2 (5 bases). Between the trimmed V and J ends, which lost 0 bases and 9 bases, there was a span of 12 bases. The CDR3 extends over 14 amino acids. The V gene's germline CDR1 is MNHEY and CDR2 SMNVEV (reference sequence). The CDR3 sequence: CASSLSRGSSEQFF. The CDR3 region has the DNA TGTGCCAGCAGTTTATCCCGGGGAAGCAGTGAGCAGTTCTTC.

The CDR3 DNA reads as TGTGCCAGCAGCTTTTCCGCCCATACTGGGGCCAACGTCCTGACTTTC. Translating it yields CASSFSAHTGANVLTF. The V gene is TRBV7-2, the J gene TRBJ2-6; no clear D. Trimming removed 3 bases at V and 2 bases at J, with 11 bases between. Per germline, CDR1 SGHTA and CDR2 FQGNSA. This CDR3 has 16 amino acids.

This sequence joins TRBV7-8 and TRBJ1-1; no definite D call. Germline-derived CDR1 and CDR2 are SGHVS and FQNEAQ. With 2 bases removed from V and 2 bases from J, the gap between germline ends came to 6 bases. The CDR3 extends over 13 amino acids. The DNA of the CDR3 is TGTGCCAGCAGCTTATCCAGAAACACTGAAGCTTTCTTT. Translated, it gives CASSLSRNTEAFF.

The V gene is TRBV27, the J gene TRBJ2-1; 12 bases align to TRBD2. The CDR3 is 17 amino acids. The V segment lost 6 bases and the J segment 2 bases; nucleotides outside the gene matches: 8. Germline V gene lookup returns CDR1 MNHEY and CDR2 SMNVEV (reference sequence). The CDR3 sequence is CASSPWGTSGPYNEQFF. CDR3 DNA: TGTGCCAGCAGCCCATGGGGGACTAGCGGGCCCTACAATGAGCAGTTCTTC.

The chain has TRBV6-5 and TRBJ2-1; 10 positions agree with TRBD1. Germline CDR1 and CDR2: MNHEY and SVGAGI. Germline trimming cut 8 bases from V and 4 bases from J; bases unmatched to any gene: 5. The CDR3 totals 14 residues. The CDR3: CASRRDRGYNEQFF. CDR3 nucleotide sequence: TGTGCCAGCCGCCGGGACAGGGGTTACAATGAGCAGTTCTTC.

The V gene is TRBV7-9, the J gene TRBJ2-1; tentatively, D is TRBD1 (5 bases). The germline V gene encodes CDR1 SEHNR and CDR2 FQNEAQ (reference sequence). The CDR3 contains 14 residues. Trimming pared 2 bases from V and 4 bases from J, leaving 9 bases between. The CDR3 region has the DNA TGTGCCAGCAGCTTATTACAGGAGTACAATGAGCAGTTCTTC. This translates into CASSLLQEYNEQFF. The whole variable domain, remainder taken from reference TRBV7-9 and TRBJ2-1, is DTGVSQNPRHKITKRGQNVTFRCDPISEHNRLYWYRQTLGQGPEFLTYFQNEAQLEKSRLLSDRFSAERPKGSFSTLEIQRTEQGDSAMYLCASSLLQEYNEQFFGPGTRLTVL.

The gene calls are TRBV19 and TRBJ2-7; no firm D call. Trimming removed 5 bases from V and 3 bases from J, with 14 bases in between. Germline-derived CDR1 and CDR2 are LNHDA and SQIVND (reference sequence). This CDR3 spans 14 amino acids. This CDR3 is CASSYRAENYEQYF. In nucleotides, the CDR3 is TGTGCCAGTAGTTACCGGGCCGAGAACTACGAGCAGTACTTC.

The chain has TRBV28 and TRBJ2-5; TRBD2 agrees at 7 bases. V lost 3 bases to trimming and J lost 5 bases; unmatched junction nucleotides: 6. The CDR3 runs 14 residues. CDR1 and CDR2 from the germline V gene are MDHEN and SYDVKM. The CDR3 bases are TGTGCCAGCAGTTTGGGGGGGACCGCGGAGACCCAGTACTTC. This encodes CASSLGGTAETQYF.